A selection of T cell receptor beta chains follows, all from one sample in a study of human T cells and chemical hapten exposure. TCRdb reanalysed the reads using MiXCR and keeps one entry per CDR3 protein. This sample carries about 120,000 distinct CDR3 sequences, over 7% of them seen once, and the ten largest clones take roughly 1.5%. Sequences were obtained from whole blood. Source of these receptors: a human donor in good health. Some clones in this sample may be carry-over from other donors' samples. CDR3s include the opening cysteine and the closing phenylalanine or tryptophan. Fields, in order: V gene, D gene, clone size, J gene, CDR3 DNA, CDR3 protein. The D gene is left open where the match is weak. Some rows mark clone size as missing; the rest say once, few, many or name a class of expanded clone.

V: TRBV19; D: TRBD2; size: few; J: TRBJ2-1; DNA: TGTGCCAGTAGTATAGCATCTAGCGGGGGGGGAGAGCAGTTCTTC; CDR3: CASSIASSGGGEQFF
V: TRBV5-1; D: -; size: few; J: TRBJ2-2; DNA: TGCGCCAGCAGCTTACAGGGCGGGGAGCTGTTTTTT; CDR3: CASSLQGGELFF
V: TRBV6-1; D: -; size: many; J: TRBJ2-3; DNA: TGTGCCAGCAGTGAAGCGGTGAGGGAAACGCAGTATTTT; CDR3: CASSEAVRETQYF
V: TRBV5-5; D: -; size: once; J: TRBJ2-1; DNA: TGTGCCAGCAGCCCCCGGGACACCCCCTACAATGAGCAGTTCTTC; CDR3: CASSPRDTPYNEQFF
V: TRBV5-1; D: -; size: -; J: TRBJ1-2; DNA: TGCGCCAGCAGCCCGGAACAGGCCATCCACTATGGCTACACCTTC; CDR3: CASSPEQAIHYGYTF
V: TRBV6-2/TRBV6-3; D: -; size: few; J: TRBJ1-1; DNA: TGTGCCAGCAGTGCCGACGTGAACACTGAAGCTTTCTTT; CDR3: CASSADVNTEAFF
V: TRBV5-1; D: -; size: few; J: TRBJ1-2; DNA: TGCGCCAGCAGCTTTGCACCCCGACAGCGCTCTAACTATGGCTACACCTTC; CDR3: CASSFAPRQRSNYGYTF
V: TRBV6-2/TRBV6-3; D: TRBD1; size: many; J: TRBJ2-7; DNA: TGTGCCAGCAGGCCGGGACAGGGGGGCGAGCAGTACTTC; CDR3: CASRPGQGGEQYF
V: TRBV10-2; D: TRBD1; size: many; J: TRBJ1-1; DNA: TGCGCCAGCGGGGGGGACAGGGGGGTTAACACTGAAGCTTTCTTT; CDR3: CASGGDRGVNTEAFF
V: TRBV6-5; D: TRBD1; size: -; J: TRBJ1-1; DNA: TGTGCCAGCATTCGAGGCAGGGGGACTGAAGCTTTCTTT; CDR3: CASIRGRGTEAFF
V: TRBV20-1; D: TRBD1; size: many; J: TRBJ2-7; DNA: TGCAGTGCTAGAGATTCTCGGACAGGGGGCTACGAGCAGTACTTC; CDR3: CSARDSRTGGYEQYF
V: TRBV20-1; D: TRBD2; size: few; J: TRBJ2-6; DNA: TGCAGTGCTAGTGACGCGGGAGGATCTGGGGCCAACGTCCTGACTTTC; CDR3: CSASDAGGSGANVLTF
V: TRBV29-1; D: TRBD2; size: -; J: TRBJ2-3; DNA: TGCAGCGTTGATTGGGTAGCGGGGCAAGTCGATACGCAGTATTTT; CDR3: CSVDWVAGQVDTQYF
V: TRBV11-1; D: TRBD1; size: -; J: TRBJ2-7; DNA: TGTGCCAGCAGCTTAGGACAGGGGTTCTACGAGCAGTACTTC; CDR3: CASSLGQGFYEQYF
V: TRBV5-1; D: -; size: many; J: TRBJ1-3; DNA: TGCGCCAGCAGCCCAGACTCTGGAAACACCATATATTTT; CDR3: CASSPDSGNTIYF
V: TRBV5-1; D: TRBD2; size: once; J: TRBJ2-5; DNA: TGCGCCAGCAGCACGGGACTAGCGGGAGTTCGGGAGACCCAGTACTTC; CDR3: CASSTGLAGVRETQYF
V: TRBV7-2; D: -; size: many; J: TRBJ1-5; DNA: TGTGCCAGCAGCTTAGTCTCGAATCAGCCCCAGCATTTT; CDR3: CASSLVSNQPQHF
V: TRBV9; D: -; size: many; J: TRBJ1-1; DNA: TGTGCCAGCAGCGTAGGTGGCGATCCCACTGAAGCTTTCTTT; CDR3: CASSVGGDPTEAFF
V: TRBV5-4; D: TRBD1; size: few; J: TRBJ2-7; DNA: TGTGCCAGCAGTTATCGGACAGGAGGCCCCTACGAGCAGTACTTC; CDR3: CASSYRTGGPYEQYF
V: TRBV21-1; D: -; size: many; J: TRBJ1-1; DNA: TGTGCCAGCAGCAAAGGGGGACAGCTTAGCACTGAAGCTTTCTTT; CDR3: CASSKGGQLSTEAFF
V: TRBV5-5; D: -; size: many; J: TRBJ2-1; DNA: TGTGCCAGCAGATTACAGCTGGGGAGTCGGGACAATGAGCAGTTCTTC; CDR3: CASRLQLGSRDNEQFF
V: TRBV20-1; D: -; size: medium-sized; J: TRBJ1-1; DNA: TGCAGTGCGTTCCGGGACAACACTGAAGCTTTCTTT; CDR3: CSAFRDNTEAFF
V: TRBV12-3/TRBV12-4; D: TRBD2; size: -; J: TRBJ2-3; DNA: TGTGCCAGCAGTTTGTCGGCGGGAGCGGATACGCAGTATTTT; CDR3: CASSLSAGADTQYF
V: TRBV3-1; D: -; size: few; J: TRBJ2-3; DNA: TGTGCCAGCAGCCAAGGCACCTTTAGCACAGATACGCAGTATTTT; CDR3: CASSQGTFSTDTQYF
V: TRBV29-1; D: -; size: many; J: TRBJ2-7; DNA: TGCAGCGTTGAAGGTGGAAGAGGGACCTACGAGCAGTACTTC; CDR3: CSVEGGRGTYEQYF
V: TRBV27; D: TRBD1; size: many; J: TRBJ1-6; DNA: TGTGCCAGCAGTCTAGGACAGGGGGAGAATTCACCCCTCCACTTT; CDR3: CASSLGQGENSPLHF
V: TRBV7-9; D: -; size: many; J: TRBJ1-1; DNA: TGTGCCAGCACCGAAGAGGGGAGCGCTGAAGCTTTCTTT; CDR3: CASTEEGSAEAFF
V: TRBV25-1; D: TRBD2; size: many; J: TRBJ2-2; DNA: TGTGCCAGCATTCGAAACGGGGGGGCCCACGGGGAGCTGTTTTTT; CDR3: CASIRNGGAHGELFF
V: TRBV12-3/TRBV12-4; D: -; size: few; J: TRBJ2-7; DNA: TGTGCCAGCAGTTTGGGGGAAGGGCAGTACTTC; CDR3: CASSLGEGQYF
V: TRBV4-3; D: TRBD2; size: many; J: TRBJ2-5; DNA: TGCGCCAGCAGCCAAGTAGGACCAGCGGGGGAAGAGACCCAGTACTTC; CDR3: CASSQVGPAGEETQYF
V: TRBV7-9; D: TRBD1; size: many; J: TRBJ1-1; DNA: TGTGCCAGCAGCTTATTGGGACAGGGTTTGGCTGAAGCTTTCTTT; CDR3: CASSLLGQGLAEAFF
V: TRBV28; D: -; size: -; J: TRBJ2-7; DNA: TGTGCCAGCAGTTTAGGGGTGGGATCCTACGAGCAGTACTTC; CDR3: CASSLGVGSYEQYF
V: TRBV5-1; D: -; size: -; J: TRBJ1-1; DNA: TGCGCCAGCGGGTCAGGGGAAAACACTGAAGCTTTCTTT; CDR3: CASGSGENTEAFF
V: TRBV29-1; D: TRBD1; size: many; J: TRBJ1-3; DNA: TGCAGCGTAGAGACAGGGGCTGGAAACACCATATATTTT; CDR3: CSVETGAGNTIYF
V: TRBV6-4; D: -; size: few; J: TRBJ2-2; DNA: TGTGCCAGCAGTGCCCGGGAGCAAGACACCGGGGAGCTGTTTTTT; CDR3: CASSAREQDTGELFF
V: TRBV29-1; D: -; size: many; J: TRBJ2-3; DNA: TGCAGCGTTGATCCGGCCCGCGCAGATACGCAGTATTTT; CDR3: CSVDPARADTQYF
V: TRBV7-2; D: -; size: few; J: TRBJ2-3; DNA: TGTGCCAGCAGCCTAAACCCCGGGGGAACGGGGACAGATACGCAGTATTTT; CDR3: CASSLNPGGTGTDTQYF
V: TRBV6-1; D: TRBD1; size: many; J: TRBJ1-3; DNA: TGTGCCAGCAGTACCAATCCTACAGGGGCTGGAAACACCATATATTTT; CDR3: CASSTNPTGAGNTIYF
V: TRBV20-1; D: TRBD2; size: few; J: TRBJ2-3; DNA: TGCAGTGCTCACTCGACTAGCGGGGACACAGATACGCAGTATTTT; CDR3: CSAHSTSGDTDTQYF
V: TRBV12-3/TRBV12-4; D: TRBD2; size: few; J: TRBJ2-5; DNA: TGTGCCAGCAGTCGCCGGGGCGAGCGGGAGGGCCCGGAGACCCAGTACTTC; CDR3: CASSRRGEREGPETQYF